The entry below gives a single T cell receptor beta chain sequence along with its context. DNA loading was fixed at about 0.35 ug for all bulk PBMC samples. Clones were read by immunoSEQ multiplex PCR, and TCRdb kept only the in-frame ones, dropping some. This sample has 13,000 to 15,000 clones, with roughly 92% found just once. The sample comes from a study of blood T cell dynamics during melanoma immunotherapy. The time point denotes: week 3, after first cycle of checkpoint inhibitor. Sampling occurred pretreatment (T0) and at week 3 (W3), after cycle one of checkpoint blockade. At 12 weeks after first infusion, RECIST 1.1 defined response for most patients. Prior systemic cancer therapy, immunosuppressant use and other active malignancies excluded patients. The receptor comes from a human donor with melanoma. Sequences were derived from blood, sampled from a patient treated with checkpoint blockade.

The CDR3 DNA is TGTGCCAGCAGCCACATAGGGACAGAGTGGACTGAAGCTTTCTTT. Amino acid sequence: CASSHIGTEWTEAFF. This rearrangement joins TRBV4-2 to TRBJ1-1, with 7 bases fitting TRBD1. Germline loops: CDR1 LGHNA, CDR2 YNFKEQ. The CDR3 length is 15 residues. The junction had 9 bases not matched to a gene; V was cut back by 3 bases and J by 5 bases.